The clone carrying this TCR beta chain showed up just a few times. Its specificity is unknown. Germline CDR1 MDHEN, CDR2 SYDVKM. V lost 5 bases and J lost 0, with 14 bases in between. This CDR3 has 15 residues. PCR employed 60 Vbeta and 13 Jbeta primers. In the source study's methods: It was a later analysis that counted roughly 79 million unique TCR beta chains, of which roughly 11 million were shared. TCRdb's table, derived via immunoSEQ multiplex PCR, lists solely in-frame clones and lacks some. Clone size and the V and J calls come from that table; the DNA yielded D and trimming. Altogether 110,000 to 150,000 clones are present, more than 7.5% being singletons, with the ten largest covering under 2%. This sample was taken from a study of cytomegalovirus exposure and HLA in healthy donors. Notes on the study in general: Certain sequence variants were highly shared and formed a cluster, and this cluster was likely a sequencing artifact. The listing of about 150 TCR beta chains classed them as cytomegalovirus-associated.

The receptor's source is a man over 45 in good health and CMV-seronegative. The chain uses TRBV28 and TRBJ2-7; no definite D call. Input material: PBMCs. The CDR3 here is CASSPDQAYSYEQYF. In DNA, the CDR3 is TGTGCCAGCAGTCCCGATCAGGCGTACTCCTACGAGCAGTACTTC.